These 4 T cell receptor beta chains were all obtained from the same sample, sequenced in a study of T cells after posttransplantation cyclophosphamide. TCRdb's table, derived via immunoSEQ multiplex PCR, lists solely in-frame clones and lacks some. The sample is made up of approximately 27,000 clones, none counted only once. Sequencing was carried out using PBMCs. Source of these receptors: a man aged 50 to 59 in good health, CMV-negative, and a related stem cell transplant donor.

This clone was detected many times. The chain couples TRBV27 to TRBJ1-2, with D perhaps matching TRBD1 (5 bases). The CDR3 length is 14 residues. Germline V gives CDR1 MNHEY, CDR2 SMNVEV (reference sequence). The V and J ends lost 1 base and 8 bases respectively, with 14 bases between them. CDR3 nucleotides: TGTGCCAGCAGTTTATGGTCGCGGGGCCGGGGCTACACCTTC. Amino acid sequence: CASSLWSRGRGYTF.

In this sample, this clone turned up many times. V is TRBV19 and J is TRBJ2-7, with D possibly being TRBD2 (7 bases). The CDR3 is 15 residues long. Germline V gene lookup returns CDR1 LNHDA and CDR2 SQIVND (reference sequence). With 0 bases removed from V and 2 bases from J, the gap between germline ends came to 11 bases. In DNA form, the CDR3 reads TGTGCCAGTAGTATAGAGGGGGGGCCAACCTACGAGCAGTACTTC. It yields the protein CASSIEGGPTYEQYF. The variable domain in full, completed from reference TRBV19 and TRBJ2-7, reads DGGITQSPKYLFRKEGQNVTLSCEQNLNHDAMYWYRQDPGQGLRLIYYSQIVNDFQKGDIAEGYSVSREKKESFPLTVTSAQKNPTAFYLCASSIEGGPTYEQYFGPGTRLTVT.

This clone was counted many times. The chain uses TRBV7-9 and TRBJ1-2, with D maybe TRBD1 (5 bases). The CDR3 runs 14 residues. From germline, CDR1 is SEHNR and CDR2 FQNEAQ (reference sequence). Trimming took off 6 bases at V and 3 bases at J, with 14 bases between the two ends. The CDR3 nucleotides read TGTGCCAGCAGAGGAGCCGACAGAGACTATGGCTACACCTTC. Translated: CASRGADRDYGYTF.

The CDR3 nucleotides read TGCGCCAGCGGACACGCTGATCTGCTTTTACAGTACTTC. It yields the protein CASGHADLLLQYF. The chain recombines TRBV10-1 with TRBJ2-5; the D gene is possibly TRBD1 (5 bases). CDR3 size: 13 residues. V shed 8 bases and J shed 11 bases, with 21 bases lying between them. Per germline, CDR1 WNHNN and CDR2 SYGVQD (reference sequence).